This TCR beta chain was recovered during a study of graft-versus-host responses after intestinal transplantation. Overall study: All recipients got anti-thymocyte globulin induction, then tacrolimus and steroids for approximately 3 years. Broader study findings: GvH clone levels peaked in circulation, and this peak was associated with early post-transplant HvG declines. Investigators detected GvH clones in recipient marrow, with some emerging earlier in ileum or blood.

Using immunoSEQ multiplex PCR, the repertoire was profiled, and TCRdb retains in-frame clones only, with some absent. The sample has 15,000 to 20,000 clones; around 90% are singletons. With respect to this clone: Its antigen is not known.

The CDR3 spans 14 residues. Germline loops: CDR1 MNHEY, CDR2 SMNVEV (reference sequence). V shed 7 bases and J 1 base; nucleotides not matched to a gene: 5. The clonotype was recovered from a human patient who received an intestinal transplant, so some T cells may come from the graft donor. This sample comprised PBMCs, obtained 110 days after intestinal transplant. The V call is TRBV27, the J call TRBJ1-1; 8 bases map to TRBD1. The CDR3 region is CASTRTGKNTEAFF. CDR3 bases: TGTGCCAGCACTCGGACAGGGAAGAACACTGAAGCTTTCTTT.